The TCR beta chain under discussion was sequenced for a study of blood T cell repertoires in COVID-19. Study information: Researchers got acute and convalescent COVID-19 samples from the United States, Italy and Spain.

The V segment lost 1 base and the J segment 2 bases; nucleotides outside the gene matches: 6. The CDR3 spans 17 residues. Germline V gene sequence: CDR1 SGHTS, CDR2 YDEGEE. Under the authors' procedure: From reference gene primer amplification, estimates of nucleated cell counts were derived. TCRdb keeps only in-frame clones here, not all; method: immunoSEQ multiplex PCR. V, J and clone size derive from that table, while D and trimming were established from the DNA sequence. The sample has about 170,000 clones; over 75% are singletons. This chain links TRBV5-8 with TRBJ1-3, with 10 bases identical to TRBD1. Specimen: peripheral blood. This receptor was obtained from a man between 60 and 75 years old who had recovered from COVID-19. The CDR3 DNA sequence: TGTGCCAGCAGCTTGTTTTCCGGGACAGGGGCTGGAAACACCATATATTTT. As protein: CASSLFSGTGAGNTIYF. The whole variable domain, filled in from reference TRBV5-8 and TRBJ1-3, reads EAGVTQSPTHLIKTRGQQATLRCSPISGHTSVYWYQQALGLGLQFLLWYDEGEERNRGNFPPRFSGRQFPNYSSELNVNALELEDSALYLCASSLFSGTGAGNTIYFGEGSWLTVV.